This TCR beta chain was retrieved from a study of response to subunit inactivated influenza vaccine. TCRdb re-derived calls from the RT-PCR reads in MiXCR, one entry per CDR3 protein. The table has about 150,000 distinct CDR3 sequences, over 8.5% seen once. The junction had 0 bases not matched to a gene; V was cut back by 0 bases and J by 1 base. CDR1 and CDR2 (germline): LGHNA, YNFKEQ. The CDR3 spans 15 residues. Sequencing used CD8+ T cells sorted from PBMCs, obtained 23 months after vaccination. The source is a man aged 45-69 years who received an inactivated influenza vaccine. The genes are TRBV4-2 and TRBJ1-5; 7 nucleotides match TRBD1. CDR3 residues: CASSQETGSNQPQHF. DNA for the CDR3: TGTGCCAGCAGCCAAGAGACAGGGAGCAATCAGCCCCAGCATTTT.